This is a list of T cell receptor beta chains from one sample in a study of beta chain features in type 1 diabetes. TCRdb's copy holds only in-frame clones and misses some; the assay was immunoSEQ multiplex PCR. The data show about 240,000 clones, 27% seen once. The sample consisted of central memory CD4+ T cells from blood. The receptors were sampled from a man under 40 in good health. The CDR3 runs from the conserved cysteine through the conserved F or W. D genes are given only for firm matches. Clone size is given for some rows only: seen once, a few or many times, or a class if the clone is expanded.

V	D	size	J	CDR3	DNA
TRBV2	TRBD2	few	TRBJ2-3	CASRSGTSGRGDTQYF	TGTGCCAGCAGGTCCGGGACTAGCGGACGCGGGGATACGCAGTATTTT
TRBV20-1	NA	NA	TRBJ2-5	CSASDGVTQYF	TGCAGTGCTAGTGACGGGGTGACCCAGTACTTC
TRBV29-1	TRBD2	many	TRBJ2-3	CSVGLAGGSNTQYF	TGCAGCGTCGGACTAGCGGGAGGCTCGAATACGCAGTATTTT
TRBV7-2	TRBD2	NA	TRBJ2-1	CASSKEGGSNEQFF	TGTGCCAGCAGCAAAGAGGGAGGGTCCAATGAGCAGTTCTTC
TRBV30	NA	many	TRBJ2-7	CAWRLAYEQYF	TGTGCCTGGAGGTTAGCCTACGAGCAGTACTTC
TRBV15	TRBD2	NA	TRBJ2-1	CATSWLAGGTSYNEQFF	TGTGCCACCAGCTGGCTAGCGGGGGGAACGAGTTACAATGAGCAGTTCTTC
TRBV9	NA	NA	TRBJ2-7	CASSVTPGSNEQYF	TGTGCCAGCAGCGTAACCCCCGGGAGTAACGAGCAGTACTTC
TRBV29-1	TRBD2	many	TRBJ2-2	CSVASGGNTGELFF	TGCAGCGTTGCTAGCGGGGGTAACACCGGGGAGCTGTTTTTT
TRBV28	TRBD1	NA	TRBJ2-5	CASSSWEGGTETQYF	TGTGCCAGCAGTTCCTGGGAAGGGGGCACAGAGACCCAGTACTTC
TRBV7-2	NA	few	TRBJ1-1	CASRQGGGANTEAFF	TGTGCCAGCAGACAAGGGGGAGGGGCGAACACTGAAGCTTTCTTT
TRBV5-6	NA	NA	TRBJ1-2	CASHWSGDYTF	TGTGCCAGCCATTGGTCTGGGGACTACACCTTC
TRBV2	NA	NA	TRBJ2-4	CASSGDQNIQYF	TGTGCCAGCAGTGGCGACCAAAACATTCAGTACTTC
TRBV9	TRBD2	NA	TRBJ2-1	CASSGTSGRNEQFF	TGTGCCAGCAGCGGGACTAGCGGGAGAAATGAGCAGTTCTTC
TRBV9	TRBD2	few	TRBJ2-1	CASQREGRGEQFF	TGTGCCAGCCAAAGGGAGGGGCGAGGGGAGCAGTTCTTC
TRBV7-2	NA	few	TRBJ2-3	CASSLGGSHTDTQYF	TGTGCCAGCAGCTTAGGGGGCAGCCACACAGATACGCAGTATTTT
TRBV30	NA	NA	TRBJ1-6	CAQTTGTLDSPLHF	TGTGCCCAAACTACCGGGACATTGGATTCACCCCTCCACTTT
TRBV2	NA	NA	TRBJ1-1	CASSWDGAEAFF	TGTGCCAGCAGTTGGGACGGAGCCGAAGCTTTCTTT
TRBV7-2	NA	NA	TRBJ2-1	CASSSLAPLLFF	TGTGCCAGCAGCTCCCTAGCCCCCTTACTGTTCTTC
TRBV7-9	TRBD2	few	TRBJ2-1	CASSPYSGNNEQFF	TGTGCCAGCAGCCCCTATAGCGGGAACAATGAGCAGTTCTTC
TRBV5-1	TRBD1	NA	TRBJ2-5	CASSPGQGAETQYF	TGCGCCAGCAGCCCGGGACAGGGTGCAGAGACCCAGTACTTC
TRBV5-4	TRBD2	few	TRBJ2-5	CASSLALADQETQYF	TGTGCCAGCAGCTTGGCACTAGCGGATCAAGAGACCCAGTACTTC
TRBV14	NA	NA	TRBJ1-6	CASSGNYNSPLHF	TGTGCCAGCAGCGGGAACTATAATTCACCCCTCCACTTT
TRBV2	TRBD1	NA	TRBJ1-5	CASSSRRDRQNQPQHF	TGTGCCAGCAGTTCCCGACGGGACAGGCAGAATCAGCCCCAGCATTTT
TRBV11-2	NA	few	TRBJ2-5	CASSLAHRDGETQYF	TGTGCCAGCAGCCTCGCCCACAGGGATGGAGAGACCCAGTACTTC
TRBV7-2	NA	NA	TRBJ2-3	CASSLRAYYTDTQYF	TGTGCCAGCAGCTTAAGGGCCTACTACACAGATACGCAGTATTTT
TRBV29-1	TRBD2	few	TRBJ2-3	CSAVRLAGFTDTQYF	TGCAGCGCCGTTCGACTAGCAGGATTCACAGATACGCAGTATTTT
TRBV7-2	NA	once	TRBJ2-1	CASSLGAKSSYNEQFF	TGTGCCAGCAGCTTAGGAGCTAAGAGCTCCTACAATGAGCAGTTCTTC
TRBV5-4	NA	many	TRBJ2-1	CASSSGGQAYNEQFF	TGTGCCAGCAGCTCCGGGGGACAAGCCTACAATGAGCAGTTCTTC
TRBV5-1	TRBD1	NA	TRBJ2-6	CASSRTGAGANVLTF	TGCGCCAGCAGCCGGACAGGGGCTGGGGCCAACGTCCTGACTTTC
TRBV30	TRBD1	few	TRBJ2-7	CAWNNRDRGGEQYF	TGTGCCTGGAACAACCGGGACAGGGGTGGGGAGCAGTACTTC
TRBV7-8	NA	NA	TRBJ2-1	CASSFQQGGYNEQFF	TGTGCCAGCAGCTTCCAGCAGGGGGGATACAATGAGCAGTTCTTC
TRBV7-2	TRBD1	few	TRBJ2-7	CASSLSGTASNF	TGTGCCAGCAGCTTAAGTGGGACAGCCTCTAACTTC
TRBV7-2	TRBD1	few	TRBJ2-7	CASSPRTGVIYEQYF	TGTGCCAGCAGCCCACGGACAGGGGTTATCTACGAGCAGTACTTC
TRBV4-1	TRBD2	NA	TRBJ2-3	CASSQENSGGALDTQYF	TGCGCCAGCAGCCAAGAGAATAGCGGGGGGGCCCTAGATACGCAGTATTTT
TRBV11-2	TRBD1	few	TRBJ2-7	CASSPRVGQGSYEQYF	TGTGCCAGCAGCCCACGGGTGGGACAGGGGTCCTACGAGCAGTACTTC
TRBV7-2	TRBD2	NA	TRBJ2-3	CASSTAGVTDTQYF	TGTGCCAGCAGTACCGCGGGAGTGACAGATACGCAGTATTTT
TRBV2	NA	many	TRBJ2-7	CASSESRTYNYEQYF	TGTGCCAGCAGTGAAAGTAGGACTTACAACTACGAGCAGTACTTC
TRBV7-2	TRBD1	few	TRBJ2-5	CASSTRQGTGTQYF	TGTGCCAGCAGCACAAGACAGGGTACGGGGACCCAGTACTTC
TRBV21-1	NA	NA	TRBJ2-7	CASSSGRWWYEQYF	TGTGCCAGCAGCAGCGGACGGTGGTGGTACGAGCAGTACTTC
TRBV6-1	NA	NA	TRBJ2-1	CASSEASVGEQFF	TGTGCCAGCAGTGAAGCTTCCGTAGGGGAGCAGTTCTTC
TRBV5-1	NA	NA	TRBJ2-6	CASTLPSGANVLTF	TGCGCCAGCACCCTGCCCTCTGGGGCCAACGTCCTGACTTTC